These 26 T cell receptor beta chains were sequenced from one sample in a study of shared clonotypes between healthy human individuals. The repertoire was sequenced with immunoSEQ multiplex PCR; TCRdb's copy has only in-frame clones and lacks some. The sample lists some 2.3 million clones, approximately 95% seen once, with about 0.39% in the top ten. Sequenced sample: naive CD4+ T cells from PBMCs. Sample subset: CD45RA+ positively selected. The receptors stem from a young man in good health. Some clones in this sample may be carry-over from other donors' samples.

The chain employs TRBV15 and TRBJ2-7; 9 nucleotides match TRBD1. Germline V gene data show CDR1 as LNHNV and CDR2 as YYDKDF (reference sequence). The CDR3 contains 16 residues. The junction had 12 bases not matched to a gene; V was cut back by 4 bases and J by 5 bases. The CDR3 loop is CATSKGYRDRAHEQYF. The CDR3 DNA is TGTGCCACCAGCAAGGGGTACCGGGACAGGGCCCACGAGCAGTACTTC.

The DNA of the CDR3 is TGTGCCAGCAGTCAAGGGTATTCCCCGACGTGGACCTACGAGCAGTACTTC. Residues: CASSQGYSPTWTYEQYF. This chain connects TRBV28 to TRBJ2-7; no clear D. V was trimmed by 5 bases and J by 2 bases, leaving 22 bases between them. This CDR3 spans 17 amino acids. Germline loops: CDR1 MDHEN, CDR2 SYDVKM.

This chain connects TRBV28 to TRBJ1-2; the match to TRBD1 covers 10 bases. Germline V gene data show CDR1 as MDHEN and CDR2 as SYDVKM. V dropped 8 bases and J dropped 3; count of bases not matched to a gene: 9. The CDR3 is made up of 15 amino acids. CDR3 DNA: TGTGCCAGCGGAAGCGGACAGGGGGGCGACTATGGCTACACCTTC. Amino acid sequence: CASGSGQGGDYGYTF.

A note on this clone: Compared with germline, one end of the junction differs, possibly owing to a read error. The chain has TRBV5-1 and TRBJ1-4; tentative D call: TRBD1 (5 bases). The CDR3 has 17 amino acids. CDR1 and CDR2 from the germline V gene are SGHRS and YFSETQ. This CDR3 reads CASSLAPSTDINEKLFF. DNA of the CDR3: TGCGCCAGCAGTTTGGCCCCTTCGACGGACATTAATGAAAAACTGTTTTTT.

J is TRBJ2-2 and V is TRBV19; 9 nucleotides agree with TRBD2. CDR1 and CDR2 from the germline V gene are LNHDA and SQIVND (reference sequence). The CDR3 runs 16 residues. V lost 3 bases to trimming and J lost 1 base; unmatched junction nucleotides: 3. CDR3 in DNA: TGTGCCAGTAGTATCCAGCGGGAGGTGAACACCGGGGAGCTGTTTTTT. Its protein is CASSIQREVNTGELFF.

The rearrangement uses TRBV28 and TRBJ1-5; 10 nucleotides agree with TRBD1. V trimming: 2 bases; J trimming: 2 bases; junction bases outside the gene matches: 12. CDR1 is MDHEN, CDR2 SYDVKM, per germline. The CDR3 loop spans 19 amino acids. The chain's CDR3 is CASSLLGTGAFGGNQPQHF. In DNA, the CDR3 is TGTGCCAGCAGTTTACTTGGGACAGGGGCCTTCGGGGGCAATCAGCCCCAGCATTTT.

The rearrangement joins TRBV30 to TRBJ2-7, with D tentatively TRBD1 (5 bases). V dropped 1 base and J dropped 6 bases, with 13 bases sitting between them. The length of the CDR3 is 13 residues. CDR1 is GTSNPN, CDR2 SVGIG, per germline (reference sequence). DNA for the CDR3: TGTGCCTGGAGTGGACAGACCTACGGCGAGCAGTACTTC. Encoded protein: CAWSGQTYGEQYF. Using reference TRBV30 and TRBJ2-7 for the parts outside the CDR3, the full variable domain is SQTIHQWPATLVQPVGSPLSLECTVEGTSNPNLYWYRQAAGRGLQLLFYSVGIGQISSEVPQNLSASRPQDRQFILSSKKLLLSDSGFYLCAWSGQTYGEQYFGPGTRLTVT.

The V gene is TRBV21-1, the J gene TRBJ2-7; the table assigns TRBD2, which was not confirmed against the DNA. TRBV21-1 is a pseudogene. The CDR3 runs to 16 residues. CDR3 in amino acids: CASSKEVAGEVHEQYF. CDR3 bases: TGTGCCAGCAGCAAAGAAGTAGCGGGAGAGGTCCACGAGCAGTACTTC.

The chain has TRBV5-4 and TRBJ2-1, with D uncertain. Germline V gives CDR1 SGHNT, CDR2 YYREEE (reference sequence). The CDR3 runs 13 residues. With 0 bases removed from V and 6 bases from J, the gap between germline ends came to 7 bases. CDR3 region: CASSLADPNEQFF. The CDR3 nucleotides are TGTGCCAGCAGCTTGGCAGACCCCAATGAGCAGTTCTTC.

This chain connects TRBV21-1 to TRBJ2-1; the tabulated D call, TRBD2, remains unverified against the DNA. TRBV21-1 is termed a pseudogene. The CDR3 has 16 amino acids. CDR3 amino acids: CASSKPAGENNNEQFF. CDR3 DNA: TGTGCCAGCAGCAAGCCAGCGGGAGAGAACAACAATGAGCAGTTCTTC.

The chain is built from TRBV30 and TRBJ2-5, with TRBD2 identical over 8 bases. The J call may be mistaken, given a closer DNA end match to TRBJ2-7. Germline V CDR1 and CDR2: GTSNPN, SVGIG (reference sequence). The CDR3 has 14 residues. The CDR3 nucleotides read TGTGCCTGGAGCGCGGGGGGCTCCGCCTACGAGCAGTACTTC. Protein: CAWSAGGSAYEQYF.

The CDR3 reads CASSRGSVHSYEQYF. The CDR3 DNA sequence: TGTGCCAGCAGCCGAGGGAGTGTTCACTCCTACGAGCAGTACTTC. V usage is TRBV11-1 and J usage is TRBJ2-7; perhaps TRBD2 as D (5 bases). Deletions cut 5 bases from V and 0 bases from J, with 14 bases between. Germline CDR1 and CDR2: SGHAT and FQDESV (reference sequence). The CDR3 extends over 15 amino acids.

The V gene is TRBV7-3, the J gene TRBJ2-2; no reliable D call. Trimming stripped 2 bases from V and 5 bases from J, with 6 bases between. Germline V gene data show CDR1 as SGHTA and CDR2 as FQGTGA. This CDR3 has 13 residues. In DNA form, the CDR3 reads TGTGCCAGCAGCTTATTCGGGACCGGGGAGCTGTTTTTT. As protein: CASSLFGTGELFF.

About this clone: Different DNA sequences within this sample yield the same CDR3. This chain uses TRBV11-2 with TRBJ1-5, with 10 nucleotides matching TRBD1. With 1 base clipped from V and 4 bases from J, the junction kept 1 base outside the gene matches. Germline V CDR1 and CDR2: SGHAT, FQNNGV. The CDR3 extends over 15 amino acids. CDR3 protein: CASSLAGQGNQPQHF. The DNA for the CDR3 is TGTGCCAGCAGCTTAGCGGGACAGGGGAATCAGCCCCAGCATTTT.

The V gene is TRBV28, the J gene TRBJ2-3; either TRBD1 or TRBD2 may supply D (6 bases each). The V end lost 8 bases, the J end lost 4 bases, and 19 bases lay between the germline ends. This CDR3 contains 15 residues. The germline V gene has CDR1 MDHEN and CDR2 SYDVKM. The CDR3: CASRGLEGSADTQYF. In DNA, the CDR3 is TGTGCCAGCCGGGGGCTAGAAGGGTCGGCAGATACGCAGTATTTT.

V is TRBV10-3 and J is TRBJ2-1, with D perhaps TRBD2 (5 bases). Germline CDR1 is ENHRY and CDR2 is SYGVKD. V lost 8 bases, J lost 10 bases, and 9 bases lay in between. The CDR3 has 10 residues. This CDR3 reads CAIGGEEQFF. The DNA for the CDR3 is TGTGCCATCGGTGGGGAGGAGCAGTTCTTC.

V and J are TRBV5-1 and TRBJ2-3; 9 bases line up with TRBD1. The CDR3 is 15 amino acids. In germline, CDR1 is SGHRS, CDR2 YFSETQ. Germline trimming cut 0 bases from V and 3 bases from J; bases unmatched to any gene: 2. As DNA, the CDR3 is TGCGCCAGCAGCTTGGAGGGACAGGGTACAGATACGCAGTATTTT. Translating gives CASSLEGQGTDTQYF. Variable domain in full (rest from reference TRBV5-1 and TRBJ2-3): KAGVTQTPRYLIKTRGQQVTLSCSPISGHRSVSWYQQTPGQGLQFLFEYFSETQRNKGNFPGRFSGRQFSNSRSEMNVSTLELGDSALYLCASSLEGQGTDTQYFGPGTRLTVL.

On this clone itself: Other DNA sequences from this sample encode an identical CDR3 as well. CDR3 DNA: TGTGCCAGCTCACCTGGAGTCGGCAATCAGCCCCAGCATTTT. Translation: CASSPGVGNQPQHF. This chain uses TRBV18 with TRBJ1-5; D is unclear. Germline-derived CDR1 and CDR2 are KGHSH and LQKENI. The CDR3 covers 14 residues. Between the trimmed V and J ends, which lost 3 bases and 2 bases, there was a span of 8 bases.

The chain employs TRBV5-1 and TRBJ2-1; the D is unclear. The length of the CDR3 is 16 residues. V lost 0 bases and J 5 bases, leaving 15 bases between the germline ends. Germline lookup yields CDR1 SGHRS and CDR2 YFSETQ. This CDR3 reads CASSLAPALGNNEQFF. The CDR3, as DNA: TGCGCCAGCAGCTTGGCCCCAGCTCTCGGCAACAATGAGCAGTTCTTC.

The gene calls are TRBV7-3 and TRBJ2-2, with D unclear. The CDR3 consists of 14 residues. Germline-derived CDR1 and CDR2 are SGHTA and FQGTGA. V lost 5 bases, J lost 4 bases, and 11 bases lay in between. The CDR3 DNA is TGTGCCAGCAGCCCGTTCCCATTCACCGGGGAGCTGTTTTTT. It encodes CASSPFPFTGELFF.

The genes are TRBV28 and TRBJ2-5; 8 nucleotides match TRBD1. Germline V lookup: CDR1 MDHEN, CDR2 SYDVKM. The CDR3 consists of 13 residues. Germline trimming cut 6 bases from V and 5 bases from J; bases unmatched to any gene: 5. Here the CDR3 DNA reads TGTGCCAGCAGAACAGGGGGGAAGGAGACCCAGTACTTC. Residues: CASRTGGKETQYF.

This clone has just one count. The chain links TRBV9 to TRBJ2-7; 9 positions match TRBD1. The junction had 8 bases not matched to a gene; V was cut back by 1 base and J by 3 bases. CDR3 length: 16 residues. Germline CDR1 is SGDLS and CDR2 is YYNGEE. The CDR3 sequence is CASSVTPGTGSYEQYF. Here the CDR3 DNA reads TGTGCCAGCAGCGTAACCCCAGGGACAGGGAGCTACGAGCAGTACTTC.

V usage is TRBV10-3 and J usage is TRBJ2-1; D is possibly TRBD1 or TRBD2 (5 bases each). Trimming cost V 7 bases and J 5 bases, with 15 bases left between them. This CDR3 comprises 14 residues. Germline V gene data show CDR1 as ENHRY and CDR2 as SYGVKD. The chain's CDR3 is CAIKGSEGHNEQFF. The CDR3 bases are TGTGCCATCAAGGGAAGTGAGGGGCACAATGAGCAGTTCTTC.

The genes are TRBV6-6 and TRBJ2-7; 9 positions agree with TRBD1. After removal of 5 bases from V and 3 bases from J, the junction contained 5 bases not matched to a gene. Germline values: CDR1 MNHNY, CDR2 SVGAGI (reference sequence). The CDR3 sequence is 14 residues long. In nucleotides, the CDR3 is TGTGCCAGCAGTCAGGGACAGGGAGGCTACGAGCAGTACTTC. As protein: CASSQGQGGYEQYF.

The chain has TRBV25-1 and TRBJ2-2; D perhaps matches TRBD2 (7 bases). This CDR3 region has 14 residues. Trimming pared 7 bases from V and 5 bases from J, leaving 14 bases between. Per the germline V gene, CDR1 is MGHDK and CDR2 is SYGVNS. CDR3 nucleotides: TGTGCCAGCACTAGGGGGGGTGCTACCGGGGAGCTGTTTTTT. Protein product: CASTRGGATGELFF. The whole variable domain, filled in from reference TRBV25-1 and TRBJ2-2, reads EADIYQTPRYLVIGTGKKITLECSQTMGHDKMYWYQQDPGMELHLIHYSYGVNSTEKGDLSSESTVSRIRTEHFPLTLESARPSHTSQYLCASTRGGATGELFFGEGSRLTVL.

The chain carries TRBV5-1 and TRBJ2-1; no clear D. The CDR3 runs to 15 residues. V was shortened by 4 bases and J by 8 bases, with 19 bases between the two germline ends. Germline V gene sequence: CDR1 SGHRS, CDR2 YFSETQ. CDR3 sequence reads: CASSHDSPYMYEQFF. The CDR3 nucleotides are TGCGCCAGCAGCCACGACTCGCCCTATATGTATGAGCAGTTCTTC.